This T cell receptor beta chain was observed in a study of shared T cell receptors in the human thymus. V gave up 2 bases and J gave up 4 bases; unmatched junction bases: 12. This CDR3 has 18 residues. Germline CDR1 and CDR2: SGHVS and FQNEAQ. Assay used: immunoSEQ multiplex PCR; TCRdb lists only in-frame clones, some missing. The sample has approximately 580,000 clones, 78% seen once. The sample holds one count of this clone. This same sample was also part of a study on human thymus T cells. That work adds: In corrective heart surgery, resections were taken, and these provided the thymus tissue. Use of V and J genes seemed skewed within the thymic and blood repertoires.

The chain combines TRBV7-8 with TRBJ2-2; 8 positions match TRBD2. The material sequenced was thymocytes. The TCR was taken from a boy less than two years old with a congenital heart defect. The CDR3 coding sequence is TGTGCCAGCAGCTTATCCGTAAGCGGGAGCGATCGCACCGGGGAGCTGTTTTTT. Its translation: CASSLSVSGSDRTGELFF.